This T cell receptor (beta chain) comes out of a study of cytomegalovirus exposure and HLA in healthy donors. On this clone itself: Its antigen is as yet unknown.

With 60 Vbeta and 13 Jbeta primers, the PCR was carried out. TCRdb's copy holds only in-frame clones and misses some; the assay was immunoSEQ multiplex PCR. The sample contains 110,000 to 150,000 clones, about 75% of which appear only once. Study-level findings and limits: The productive fraction for most TCR beta V segments was about 87% or about 30% in an earlier analysis. DRB1 had the most TCR associations and HLA-C the fewest, a later analysis found, with rates varying by HLA locus.

This CDR3 has 16 residues. Trimming removed 4 bases from V and 4 bases from J; junction bases left unmatched: 5. CDR1 is SGHTS and CDR2 is YDEGEE in the germline V gene. The clonotype comes from a man between 60 and 70 years old in good health and CMV-seronegative. Sequencing input: PBMCs. The V and J genes are TRBV5-8 and TRBJ2-3, with TRBD2 identical over 14 bases. The CDR3 coding sequence is TGTGCCAGCAGCCGCGGGACTAGCGGGAGAGCAGATACGCAGTATTTT. It codes for CASSRGTSGRADTQYF.